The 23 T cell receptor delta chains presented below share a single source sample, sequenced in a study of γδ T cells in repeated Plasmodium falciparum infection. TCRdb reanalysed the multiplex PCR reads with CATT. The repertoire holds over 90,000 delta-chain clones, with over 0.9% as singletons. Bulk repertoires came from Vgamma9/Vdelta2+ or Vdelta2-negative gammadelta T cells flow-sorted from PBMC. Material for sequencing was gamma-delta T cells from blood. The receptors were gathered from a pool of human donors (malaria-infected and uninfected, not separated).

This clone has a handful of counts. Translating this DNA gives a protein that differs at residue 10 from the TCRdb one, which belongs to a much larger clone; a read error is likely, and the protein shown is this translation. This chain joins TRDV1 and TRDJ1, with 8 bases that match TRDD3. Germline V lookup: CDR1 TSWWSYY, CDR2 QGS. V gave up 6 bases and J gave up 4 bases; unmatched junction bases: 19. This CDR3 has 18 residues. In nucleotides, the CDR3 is TGTGCTCTTGGTATTCACGACCATGGGTGGGATACGAACGATAAACTCATCTTT. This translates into CALGIHDHGWDTNDKLIF.

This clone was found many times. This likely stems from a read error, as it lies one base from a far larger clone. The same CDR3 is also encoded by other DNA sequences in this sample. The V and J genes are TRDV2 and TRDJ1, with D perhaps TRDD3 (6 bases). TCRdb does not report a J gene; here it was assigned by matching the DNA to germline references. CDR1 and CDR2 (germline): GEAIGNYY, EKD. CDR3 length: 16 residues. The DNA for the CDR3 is TGCGCCTGTGACACGGGGATTTATAGGATCACCGATAAACTCATCTTT. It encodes CACDTGIYRITDKLIF.

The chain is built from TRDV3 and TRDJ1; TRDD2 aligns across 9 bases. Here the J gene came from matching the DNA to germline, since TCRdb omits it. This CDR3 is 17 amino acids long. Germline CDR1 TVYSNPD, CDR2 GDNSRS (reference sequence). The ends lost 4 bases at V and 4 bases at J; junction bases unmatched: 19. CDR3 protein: CASTFLPLQGEHDKLIF. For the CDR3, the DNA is TGTGCCTCTACCTTCCTACCTTTACAGGGGGAACACGATAAACTCATCTTT.

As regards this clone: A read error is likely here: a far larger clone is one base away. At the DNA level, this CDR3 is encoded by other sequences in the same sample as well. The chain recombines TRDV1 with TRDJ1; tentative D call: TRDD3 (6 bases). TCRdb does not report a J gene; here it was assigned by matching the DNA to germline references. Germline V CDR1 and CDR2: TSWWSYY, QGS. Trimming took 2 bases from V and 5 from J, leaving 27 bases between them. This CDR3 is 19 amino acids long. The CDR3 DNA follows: TGTGCTCTTGGGGAAGCTCGGCGGGGATGGGGGGCGGCACCTGATAAACTCATCTTT. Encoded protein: CALGEARRGWGAAPDKLIF.

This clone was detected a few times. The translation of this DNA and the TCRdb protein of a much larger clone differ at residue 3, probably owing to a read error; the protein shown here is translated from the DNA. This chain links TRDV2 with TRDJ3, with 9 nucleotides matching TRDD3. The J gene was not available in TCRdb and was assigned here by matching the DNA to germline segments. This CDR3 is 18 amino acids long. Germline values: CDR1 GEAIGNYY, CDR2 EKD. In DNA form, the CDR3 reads TGTGCCCGTGACACCGTGGGGGATAGCTCCTGGGACACCCGACAGATGTTTTTC. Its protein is CARDTVGDSSWDTRQMFF.

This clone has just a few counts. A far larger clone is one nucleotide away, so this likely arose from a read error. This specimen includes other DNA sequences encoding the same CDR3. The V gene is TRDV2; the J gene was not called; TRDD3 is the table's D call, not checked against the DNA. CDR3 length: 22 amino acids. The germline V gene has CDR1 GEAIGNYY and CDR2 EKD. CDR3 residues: CACDSLGLPTLIGGLGEGKLIF. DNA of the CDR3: TGTGCCTGTGACTCCCTCGGCCTTCCTACGCTTATAGGTGGTCTGGGGGAGGGTAAACTCATCTTC.

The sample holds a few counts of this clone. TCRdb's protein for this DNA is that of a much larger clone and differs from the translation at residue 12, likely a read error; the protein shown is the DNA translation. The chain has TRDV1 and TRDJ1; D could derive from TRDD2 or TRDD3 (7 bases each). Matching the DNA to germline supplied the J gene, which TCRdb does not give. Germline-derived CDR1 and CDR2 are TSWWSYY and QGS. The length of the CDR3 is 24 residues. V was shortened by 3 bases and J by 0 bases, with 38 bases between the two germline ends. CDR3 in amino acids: CALGDLPPRFLHSGGCRYTDKLIF. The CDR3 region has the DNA TGTGCTCTTGGGGACCTACCGCCGAGGTTCCTACATTCTGGGGGCTGCCGGTACACCGATAAACTCATCTTT.

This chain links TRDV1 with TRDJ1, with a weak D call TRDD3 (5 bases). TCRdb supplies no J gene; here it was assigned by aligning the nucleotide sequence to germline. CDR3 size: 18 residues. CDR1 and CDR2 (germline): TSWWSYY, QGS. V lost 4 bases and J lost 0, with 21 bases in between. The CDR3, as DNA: TGTGCTCTTGGGGGTAGGGGGGTTGAGGGGTACGACACCGATAAACTCATCTTT. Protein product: CALGGRGVEGYDTDKLIF.

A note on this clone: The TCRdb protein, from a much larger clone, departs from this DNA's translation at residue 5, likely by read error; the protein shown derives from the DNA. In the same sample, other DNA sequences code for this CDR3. CDR3 sequence: CACDRRLEAPSQTKLIF. The CDR3, as DNA: TGTGCCTGTGACCGGAGGCTGGAGGCCCCGAGCCAGACTAAACTCATCTTT. This chain joins TRDV2 and TRDJ1; D is ambiguous. The J gene is not listed in TCRdb, so it was assigned here from a DNA match to germline. The CDR3 totals 17 residues. Trimming took off 3 bases at V and 7 bases at J, with 26 bases between the two ends. CDR1 and CDR2 (germline): GEAIGNYY, EKD.

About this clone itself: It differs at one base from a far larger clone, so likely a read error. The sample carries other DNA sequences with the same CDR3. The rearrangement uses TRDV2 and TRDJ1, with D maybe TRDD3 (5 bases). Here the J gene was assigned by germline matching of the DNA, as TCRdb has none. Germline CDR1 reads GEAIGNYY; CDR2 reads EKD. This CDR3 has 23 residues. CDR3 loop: CACDTVGHGGDWNHKEYTDKLIF. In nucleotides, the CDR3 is TGTGCCTGCGACACCGTTGGCCACGGCGGGGACTGGAACCATAAGGAGTACACCGATAAACTCATCTTT.

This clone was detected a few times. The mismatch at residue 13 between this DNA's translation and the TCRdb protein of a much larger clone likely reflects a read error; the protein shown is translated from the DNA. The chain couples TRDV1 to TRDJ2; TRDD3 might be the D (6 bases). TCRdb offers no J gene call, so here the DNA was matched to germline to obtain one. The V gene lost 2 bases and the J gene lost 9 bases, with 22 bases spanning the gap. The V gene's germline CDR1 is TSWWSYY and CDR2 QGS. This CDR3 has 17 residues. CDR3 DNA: TGTGCTCTTGGGGAATTTGATTGGGGGTCCTTGTCAACACAACTCTTCTTT. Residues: CALGEFDWGSLSTQLFF.

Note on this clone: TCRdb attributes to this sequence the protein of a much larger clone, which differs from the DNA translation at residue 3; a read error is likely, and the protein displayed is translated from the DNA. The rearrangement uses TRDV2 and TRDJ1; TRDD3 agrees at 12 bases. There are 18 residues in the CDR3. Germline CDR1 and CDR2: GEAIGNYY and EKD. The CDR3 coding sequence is TGTGCCCGTGACACGCTTGGGACTGGGGGATACCGCACCGATAAACTCATCTTT. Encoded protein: CARDTLGTGGYRTDKLIF.

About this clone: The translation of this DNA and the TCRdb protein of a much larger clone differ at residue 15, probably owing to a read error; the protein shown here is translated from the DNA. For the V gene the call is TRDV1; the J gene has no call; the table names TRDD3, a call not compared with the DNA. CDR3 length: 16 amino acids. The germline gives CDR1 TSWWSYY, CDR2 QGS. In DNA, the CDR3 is TGTGCTCTTGGAGAGGGAGGGCTTAAGGGCACCGATAAACTCACCTTT. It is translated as CALGEGGLKGTDKLTF.

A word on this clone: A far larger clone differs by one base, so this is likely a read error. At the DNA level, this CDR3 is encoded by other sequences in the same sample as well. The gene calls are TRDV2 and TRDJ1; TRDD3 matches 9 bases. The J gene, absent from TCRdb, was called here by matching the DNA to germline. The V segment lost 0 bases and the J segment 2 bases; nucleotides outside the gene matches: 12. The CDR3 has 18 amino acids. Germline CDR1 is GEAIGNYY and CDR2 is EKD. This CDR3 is CACDTGYWGKPGTDKLIF. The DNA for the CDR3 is TGTGCCTGTGACACCGGGTACTGGGGGAAACCGGGGACCGATAAACTCATCTTT.

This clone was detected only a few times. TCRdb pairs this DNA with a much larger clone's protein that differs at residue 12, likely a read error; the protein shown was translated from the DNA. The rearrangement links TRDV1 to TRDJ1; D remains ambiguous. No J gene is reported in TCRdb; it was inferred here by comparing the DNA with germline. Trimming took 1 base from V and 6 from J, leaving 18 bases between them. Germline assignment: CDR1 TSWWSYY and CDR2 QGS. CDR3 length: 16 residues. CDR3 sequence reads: CALGEPYGHTEHKLIF. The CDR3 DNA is TGTGCTCTTGGGGAACCCTATGGACATACTGAGCATAAACTCATCTTT.

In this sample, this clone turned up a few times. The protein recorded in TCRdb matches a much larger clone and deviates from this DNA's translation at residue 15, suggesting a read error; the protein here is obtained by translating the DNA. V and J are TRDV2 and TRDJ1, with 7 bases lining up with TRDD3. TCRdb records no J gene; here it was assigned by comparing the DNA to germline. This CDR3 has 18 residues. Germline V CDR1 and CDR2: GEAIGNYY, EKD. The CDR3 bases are TGTGCCTGTGACACTCGTCCGGATCTGGGGGGCTACACCGATGAACTCATCTTT. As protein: CACDTRPDLGGYTDELIF.

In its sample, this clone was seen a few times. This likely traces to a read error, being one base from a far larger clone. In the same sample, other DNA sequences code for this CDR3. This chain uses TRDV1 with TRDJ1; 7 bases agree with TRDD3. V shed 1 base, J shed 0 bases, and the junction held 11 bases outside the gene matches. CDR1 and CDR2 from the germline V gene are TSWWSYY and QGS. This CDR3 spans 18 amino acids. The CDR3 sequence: CALGEPFGGQTYTDKLIF. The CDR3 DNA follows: TGTGCTCTTGGGGAACCGTTTGGGGGACAAACATACACCGATAAACTCATCTTT.

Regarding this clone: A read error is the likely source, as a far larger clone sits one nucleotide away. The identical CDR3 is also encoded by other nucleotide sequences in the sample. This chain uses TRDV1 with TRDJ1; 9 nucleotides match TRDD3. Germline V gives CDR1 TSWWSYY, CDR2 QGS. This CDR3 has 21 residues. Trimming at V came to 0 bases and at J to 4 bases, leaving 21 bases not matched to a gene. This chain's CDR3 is CALGELGPTELLGDWCDKLIF. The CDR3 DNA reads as TGTGCTCTTGGGGAACTCGGTCCTACAGAGCTGCTGGGGGATTGGTGCGATAAACTCATCTTT.

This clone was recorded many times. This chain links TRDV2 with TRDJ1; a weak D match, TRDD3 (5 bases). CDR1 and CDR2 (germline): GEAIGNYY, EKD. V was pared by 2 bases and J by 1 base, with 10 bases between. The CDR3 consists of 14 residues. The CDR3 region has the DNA TGTGCCTGTGACAACCTTACTGGCACCGATAAACTCATCTTT. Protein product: CACDNLTGTDKLIF.

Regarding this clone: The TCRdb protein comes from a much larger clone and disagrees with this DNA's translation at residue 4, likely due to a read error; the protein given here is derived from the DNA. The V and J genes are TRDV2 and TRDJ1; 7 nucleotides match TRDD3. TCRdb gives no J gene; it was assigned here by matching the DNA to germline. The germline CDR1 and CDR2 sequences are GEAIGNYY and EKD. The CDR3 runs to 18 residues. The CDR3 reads CACGTLHAGDPYTDKLIF. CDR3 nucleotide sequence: TGTGCCTGTGGCACCCTCCACGCGGGGGATCCGTACACCGATAAACTCATCTTT.

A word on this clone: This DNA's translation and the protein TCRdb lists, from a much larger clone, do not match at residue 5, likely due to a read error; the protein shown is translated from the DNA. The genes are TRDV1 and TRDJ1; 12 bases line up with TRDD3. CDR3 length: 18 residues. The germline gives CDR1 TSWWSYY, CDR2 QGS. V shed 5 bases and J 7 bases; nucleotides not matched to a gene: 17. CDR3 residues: CALGKTQELLGDTLKLIF. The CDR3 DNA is TGTGCTCTTGGGAAAACGCAGGAACTACTGGGGGATACCCTTAAACTCATCTTT.

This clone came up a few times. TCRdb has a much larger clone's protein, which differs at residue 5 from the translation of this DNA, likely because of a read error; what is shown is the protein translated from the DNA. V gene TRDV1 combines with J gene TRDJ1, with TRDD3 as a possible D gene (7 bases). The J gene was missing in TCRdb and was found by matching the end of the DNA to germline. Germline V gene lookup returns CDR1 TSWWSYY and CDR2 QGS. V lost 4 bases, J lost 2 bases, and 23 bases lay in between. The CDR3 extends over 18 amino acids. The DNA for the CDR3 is TGTGCTCTTGGGGGACTAATCCTACGTCTGGGGGGGACCGATAAACTCATCTTT. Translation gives CALGGLILRLGGTDKLIF.

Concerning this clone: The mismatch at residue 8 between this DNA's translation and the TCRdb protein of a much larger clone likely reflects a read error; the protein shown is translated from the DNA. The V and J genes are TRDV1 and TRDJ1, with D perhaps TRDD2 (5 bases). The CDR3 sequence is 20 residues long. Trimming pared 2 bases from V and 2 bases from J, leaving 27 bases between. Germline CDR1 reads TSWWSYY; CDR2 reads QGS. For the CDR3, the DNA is TGTGCTCTTGGGGAAGGACCCAGCCTATCCTATGGAACGGGTACCGATAAACTCATCTTT. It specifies CALGEGPSLSYGTGTDKLIF.